Sequencing of this T cell receptor (beta chain) was carried out in a study of human T cells and chemical hapten exposure. Study context: All patients underwent weekly scalp dosing with diphenylcyclopropenone for the full roughly 22-week study.

Time point meaning: patch test 3, about 24 weeks after DPC sensitization. Treatment denoted: therapeutic diphenylcyclopropenone sensitization with weekly scalp DPC. The study extracted total RNA from unfractionated whole blood. Findings and caveats of the study: Healthy people's immune response may differ from that of the donors, who had alopecia. DPC sensitization did not alter TCRs above 1 in 1000 frequency. Patch test scores rose with PT1 expanded TCR counts, a positive correlation.

From the RACE reads, TCRdb called clonotypes with MiXCR, one entry per CDR3 protein. The table lists 35,000 to 45,000 distinct CDR3 sequences, more than 9.5% of them singletons. The CDR3 is 16 residues long. Germline loops: CDR1 SGHTA, CDR2 FQGNSA. J lost 2 bases, V lost 1 base, and 5 bases had no gene match. Note on this clonotype: Its specificity is not known.

Sequences were derived from whole blood, sampled in connection with sensitization to the hapten diphenylcyclopropenone (DPC). This receptor was identified in a woman in her thirties or forties with alopecia areata. Some clones in this sample may be carry-over from other donors' samples. J is TRBJ2-5 and V is TRBV7-2; TRBD2 aligns across 9 bases. DNA for the CDR3: TGTGCCAGCAGCTTAGATTCCGCGGGGGGGCAAGAGACCCAGTACTTC. Residues: CASSLDSAGGQETQYF.